This TCR beta chain was documented in a study of cytomegalovirus exposure and HLA in healthy donors. Vbeta (60) and Jbeta (13) primers were used in the PCR. The repertoire was sequenced with immunoSEQ multiplex PCR; TCRdb's copy has only in-frame clones and lacks some. The data hold around 93,000 clones, with just under 80% observed a single time. This CDR3 region has 13 residues. CDR1 and CDR2 (germline): SGDLS, YYNGEE. Trimming pared 1 base from V and 7 bases from J, leaving 11 bases between. The sequence derives from a woman between 35 and 50 years old in good health and CMV-seronegative. The sample taken for sequencing was PBMCs. The rearrangement joins TRBV9 to TRBJ1-2; TRBD1 is a possible D gene (5 bases). This CDR3 reads CASSVKEGAGYTF. In DNA form, the CDR3 reads TGTGCCAGCAGCGTAAAGGAAGGGGCTGGCTACACCTTC.